These T cell receptor beta chains were read from a single sample in a study of OX40 agonist ivuxolimab in advanced cancers. Assay used: immunoSEQ multiplex PCR; TCRdb lists only in-frame clones, some missing. Of more than 70,000 clones listed, over 75% are singletons. The specimen was CD4+ or CD8+ T cells sorted from blood, collected in a trial of the OX40 agonist ivuxolimab. These receptors all come from an adult with an advanced solid tumor such as melanoma, head and neck, liver or kidney cancer. Each CDR3 is given with its conserved first and last residue. D genes are given only for firm matches. Clone size is given for some rows only: seen once, a few or many times, or a class if the clone is expanded.

NA,NA,TRBV7-9,TRBJ1-2,CASSSFDGSKGGYTF,TGTGCCAGCAGCTCCTTCGACGGAAGCAAAGGAGGCTACACCTTC
TRBD1,few,TRBV14,TRBJ1-1,CASSQGGTAAFF,TGTGCCAGCAGCCAAGGAGGGACAGCAGCTTTCTTT
TRBD1,NA,TRBV4-2,TRBJ2-5,CASSQAGTGSQETQYF,TGTGCCAGCAGCCAAGCCGGGACAGGGTCACAAGAGACCCAGTACTTC
TRBD2,NA,TRBV2,TRBJ2-1,CASSDEGGGSYNEQFF,TGTGCCAGCAGTGACGAGGGCGGGGGCTCCTACAATGAGCAGTTCTTC
NA,NA,TRBV7-2,TRBJ1-6,CASSLGQANSYNSPLHF,TGTGCCAGCAGCTTAGGCCAGGCTAACTCCTATAATTCACCCCTCCACTTT
NA,few,TRBV5-1,TRBJ1-6,CASRRTGEGSPLHF,TGCGCCAGCAGACGGACGGGGGAGGGTTCACCCCTCCACTTT
TRBD2,NA,TRBV27,TRBJ2-2,CASSGRTAKVGELFF,TGTGCCAGCAGCGGGAGGACCGCCAAGGTGGGGGAGCTGTTTTTT
NA,NA,TRBV7-8,TRBJ1-3,CASSSGGGVAIYF,TGTGCCAGCAGCTCCGGGGGCGGGGTCGCCATATATTTT
NA,NA,TRBV6-6,TRBJ1-2,CASSPAPNYGYTF,TGTGCCAGCAGCCCCGCTCCAAACTATGGCTACACCTTC
NA,NA,TRBV5-4,TRBJ1-2,CASSPEAGRNYGCTF,TGTGCCAGCAGCCCGGAGGCAGGGCGAAACTATGGCTGCACCTTC
TRBD2,once,TRBV5-1,TRBJ2-1,CASSPGTSGSIEQFF,TGCGCCAGCAGCCCCGGGACTAGCGGGAGTATTGAGCAGTTCTTC
NA,once,TRBV7-8,TRBJ2-7,CASSLAPGREQYF,TGTGCCAGCAGCTTAGCACCAGGGAGGGAGCAGTACTTC
NA,NA,TRBV2,TRBJ1-1,CASLSYTEAFF,TGTGCCAGCCTTTCTTACACTGAAGCTTTCTTT
NA,NA,TRBV5-1,TRBJ2-1,CASSTGLYNEQFF,TGCGCCAGCAGTACCGGGCTCTACAATGAGCAGTTCTTC